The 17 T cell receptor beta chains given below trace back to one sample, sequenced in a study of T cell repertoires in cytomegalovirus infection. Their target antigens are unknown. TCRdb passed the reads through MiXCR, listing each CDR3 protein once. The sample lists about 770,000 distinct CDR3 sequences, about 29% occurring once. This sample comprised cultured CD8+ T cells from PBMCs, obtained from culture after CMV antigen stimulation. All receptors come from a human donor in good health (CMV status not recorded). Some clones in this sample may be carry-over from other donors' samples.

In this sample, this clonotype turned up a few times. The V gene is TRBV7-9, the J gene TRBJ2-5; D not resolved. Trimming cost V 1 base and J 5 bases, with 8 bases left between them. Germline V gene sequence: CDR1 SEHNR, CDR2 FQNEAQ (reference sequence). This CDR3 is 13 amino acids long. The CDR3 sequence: CASSLDPWETQYF. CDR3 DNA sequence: TGTGCCAGCAGCTTAGACCCCTGGGAGACCCAGTACTTC.

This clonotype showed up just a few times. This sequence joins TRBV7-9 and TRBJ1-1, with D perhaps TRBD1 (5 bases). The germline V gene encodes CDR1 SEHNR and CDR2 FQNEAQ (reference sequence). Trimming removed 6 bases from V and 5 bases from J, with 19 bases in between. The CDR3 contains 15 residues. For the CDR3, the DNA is TGTGCCAGCAGTTCACTGGGGGGACGAGTTACTGAAGCTTTCTTT. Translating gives CASSSLGGRVTEAFF.

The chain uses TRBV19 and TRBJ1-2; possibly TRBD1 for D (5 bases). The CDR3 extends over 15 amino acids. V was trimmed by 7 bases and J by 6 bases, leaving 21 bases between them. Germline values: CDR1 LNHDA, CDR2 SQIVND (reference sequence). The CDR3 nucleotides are TGTGCCAGTACCCCCAGTGGGGGGTTGGGCCATGGCTACACCTTC. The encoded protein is CASTPSGGLGHGYTF.

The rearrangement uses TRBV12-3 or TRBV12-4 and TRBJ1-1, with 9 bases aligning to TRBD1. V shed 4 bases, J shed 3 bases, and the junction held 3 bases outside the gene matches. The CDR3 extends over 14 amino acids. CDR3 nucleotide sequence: TGTGCCAGCAGTTGGACAGGGGTCCACACTGAAGCTTTCTTT. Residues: CASSWTGVHTEAFF.

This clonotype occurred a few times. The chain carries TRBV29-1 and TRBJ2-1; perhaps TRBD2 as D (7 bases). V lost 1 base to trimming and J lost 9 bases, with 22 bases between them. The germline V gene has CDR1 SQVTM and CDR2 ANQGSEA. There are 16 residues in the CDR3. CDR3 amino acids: CSVEGIAGAPSGEQFF. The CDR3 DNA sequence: TGCAGCGTTGAAGGTATCGCGGGGGCCCCGTCGGGTGAGCAGTTCTTC.

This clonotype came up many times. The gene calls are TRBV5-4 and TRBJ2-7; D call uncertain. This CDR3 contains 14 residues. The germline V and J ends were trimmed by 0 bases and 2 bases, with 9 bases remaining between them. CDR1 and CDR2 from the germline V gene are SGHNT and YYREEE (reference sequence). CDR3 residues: CASSLVGNPYEQYV. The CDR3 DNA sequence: TGTGCCAGCAGCTTGGTAGGGAATCCCTACGAGCAGTACGTC.

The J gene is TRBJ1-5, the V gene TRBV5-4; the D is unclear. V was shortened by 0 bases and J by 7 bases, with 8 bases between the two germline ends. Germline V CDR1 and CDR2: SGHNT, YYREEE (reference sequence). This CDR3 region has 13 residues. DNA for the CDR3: TGTGCCAGCAGCTTGGATCTGGGGCAGCCCCAGCATTTT. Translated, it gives CASSLDLGQPQHF.

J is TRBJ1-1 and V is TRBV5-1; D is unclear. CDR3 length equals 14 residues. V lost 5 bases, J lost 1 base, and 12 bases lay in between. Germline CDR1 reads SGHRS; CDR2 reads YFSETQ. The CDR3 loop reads CASRLDLGNTEAFF. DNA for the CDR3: TGCGCCAGCAGACTCGACCTAGGGAACACTGAAGCTTTCTTT.

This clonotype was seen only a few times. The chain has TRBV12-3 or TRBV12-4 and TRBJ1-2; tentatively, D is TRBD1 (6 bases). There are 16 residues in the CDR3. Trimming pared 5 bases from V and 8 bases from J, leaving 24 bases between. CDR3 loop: CASSHPGQLFYRGYTF. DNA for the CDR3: TGTGCCAGCAGTCACCCAGGACAGCTGTTCTATAGAGGCTACACCTTC.

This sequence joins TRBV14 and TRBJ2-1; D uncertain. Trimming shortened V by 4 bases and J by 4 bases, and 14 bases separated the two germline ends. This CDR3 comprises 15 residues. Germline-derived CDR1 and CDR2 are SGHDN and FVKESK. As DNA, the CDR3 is TGTGCCAGCAGCCGAACGACTCGAAAGTACAATGAGCAGTTCTTC. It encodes CASSRTTRKYNEQFF. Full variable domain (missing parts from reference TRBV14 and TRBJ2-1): EAGVTQFPSHSVIEKGQTVTLRCDPISGHDNLYWYRRVMGKEIKFLLHFVKESKQDESGMPNNRFLAERTGGTYSTLKVQPAELEDSGVYFCASSRTTRKYNEQFFGPGTRLTVL.

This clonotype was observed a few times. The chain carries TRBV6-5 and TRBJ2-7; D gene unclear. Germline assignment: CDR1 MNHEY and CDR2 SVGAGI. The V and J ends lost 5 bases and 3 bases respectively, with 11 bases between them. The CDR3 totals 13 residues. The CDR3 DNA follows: TGTGCCAGCAGTCACCGGGCCCACTACGAGCAGTACTTC. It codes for CASSHRAHYEQYF.

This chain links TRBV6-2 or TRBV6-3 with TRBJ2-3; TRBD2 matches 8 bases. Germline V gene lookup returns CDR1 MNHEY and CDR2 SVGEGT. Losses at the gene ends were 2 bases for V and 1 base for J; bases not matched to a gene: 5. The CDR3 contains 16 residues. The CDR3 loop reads CASSYTGTSGTDTQYF. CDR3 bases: TGTGCCAGCAGTTACACCGGGACTAGTGGCACAGATACGCAGTATTTT.

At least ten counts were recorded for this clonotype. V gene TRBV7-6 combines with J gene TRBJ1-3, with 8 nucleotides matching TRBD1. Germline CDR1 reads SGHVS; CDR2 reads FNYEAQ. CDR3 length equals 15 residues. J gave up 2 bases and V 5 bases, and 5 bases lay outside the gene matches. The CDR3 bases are TGTGCCAGCAGCCCAGACAGGGGCGCTGGAAACACCATATATTTT. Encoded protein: CASSPDRGAGNTIYF.

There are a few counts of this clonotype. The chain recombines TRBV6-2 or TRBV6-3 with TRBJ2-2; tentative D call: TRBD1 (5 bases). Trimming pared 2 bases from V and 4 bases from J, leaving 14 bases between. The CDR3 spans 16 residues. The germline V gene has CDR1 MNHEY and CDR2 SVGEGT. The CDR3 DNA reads TGTGCCAGCAGTTACGAGGTCCTGACAGTCACCGGGGAGCTGTTTTTT. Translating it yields CASSYEVLTVTGELFF.

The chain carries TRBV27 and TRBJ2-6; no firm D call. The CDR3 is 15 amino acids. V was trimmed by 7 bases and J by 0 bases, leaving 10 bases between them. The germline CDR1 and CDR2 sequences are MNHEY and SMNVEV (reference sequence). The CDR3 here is CASNAVGSGANVLTF. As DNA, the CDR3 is TGTGCCAGCAATGCGGTTGGCTCTGGGGCCAACGTCCTGACTTTC.

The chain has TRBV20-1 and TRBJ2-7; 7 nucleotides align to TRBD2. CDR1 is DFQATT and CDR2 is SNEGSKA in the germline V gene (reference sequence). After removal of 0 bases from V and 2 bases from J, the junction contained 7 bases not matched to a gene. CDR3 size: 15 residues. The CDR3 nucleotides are TGCAGTGCTAGAGAGGAGCGGGGCCCACCCTACGAGCAGTACGTC. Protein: CSAREERGPPYEQYV.

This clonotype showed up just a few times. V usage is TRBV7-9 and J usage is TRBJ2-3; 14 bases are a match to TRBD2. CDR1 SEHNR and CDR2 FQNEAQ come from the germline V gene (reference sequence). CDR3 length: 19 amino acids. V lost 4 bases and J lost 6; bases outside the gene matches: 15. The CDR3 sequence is CASSSGTSGGAAGRDTQYF. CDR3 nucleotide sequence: TGTGCCAGCAGCTCAGGGACTAGCGGGGGAGCCGCCGGGAGGGATACGCAGTATTTT.